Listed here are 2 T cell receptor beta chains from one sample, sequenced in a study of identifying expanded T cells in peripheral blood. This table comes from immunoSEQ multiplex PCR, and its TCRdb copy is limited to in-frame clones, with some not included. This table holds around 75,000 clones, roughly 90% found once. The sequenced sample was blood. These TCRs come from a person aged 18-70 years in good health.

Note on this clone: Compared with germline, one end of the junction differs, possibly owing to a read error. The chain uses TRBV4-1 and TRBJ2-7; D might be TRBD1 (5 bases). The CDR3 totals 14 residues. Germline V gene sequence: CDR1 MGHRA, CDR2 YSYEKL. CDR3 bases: TGCGCCAGCAGCCAAGAGAAGGGAAGACAGCAAAGGCACTTC. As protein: CASSQEKGRQQRHF.

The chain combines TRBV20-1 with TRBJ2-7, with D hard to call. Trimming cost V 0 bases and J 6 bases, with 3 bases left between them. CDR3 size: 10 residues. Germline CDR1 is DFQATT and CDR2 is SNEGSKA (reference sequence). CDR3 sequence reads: CSAREFEQYF. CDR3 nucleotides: TGCAGTGCTAGAGAGTTCGAGCAGTACTTC.